Presented here are 16 T cell receptor beta chains from one specimen sequenced in a study of blood T cell repertoires in COVID-19. Clones were sequenced by immunoSEQ multiplex PCR, and TCRdb holds only the in-frame ones, with some missing. Of tens of thousands of clones listed, 75% to 95% are singletons. The specimen was peripheral blood. Receptors were obtained from a human donor in a cohort sampled during active COVID-19.

V is TRBV4-1 and J is TRBJ1-5, with 9 bases matching TRBD1. Germline V gene sequence: CDR1 MGHRA, CDR2 YSYEKL. CDR3 length equals 16 residues. J gave up 7 bases and V 0 bases, and 7 bases lay outside the gene matches. The CDR3 loop reads CASSQERDRVGQPQHF. The CDR3 region has the DNA TGCGCCAGCAGCCAAGAGAGGGACAGGGTAGGGCAGCCCCAGCATTTT.

The V and J genes are TRBV7-9 and TRBJ2-1; maybe TRBD2 (5 bases). The CDR3 sequence is 15 residues long. The V gene lost 7 bases and the J gene lost 4 bases, with 17 bases spanning the gap. The V gene's germline CDR1 is SEHNR and CDR2 FQNEAQ (reference sequence). The CDR3, as DNA: TGTGCCAGCACCAACTCGGGAATGGGGTACAATGAGCAGTTCTTC. Its protein is CASTNSGMGYNEQFF.

This clone appeared once. The chain links TRBV4-1 to TRBJ2-7, with D possibly TRBD2 on 6 matching bases. CDR3 length: 16 residues. V lost 0 bases to trimming and J lost 5 bases, with 17 bases between them. The germline V gene has CDR1 MGHRA and CDR2 YSYEKL. CDR3 DNA: TGCGCCAGCAGCCAAGACCGGGACTCCCACGCCGACGAGCAGTACGTC. It specifies CASSQDRDSHADEQYV.

This chain joins TRBV6-5 and TRBJ2-4; D possibly corresponds to TRBD2 (5 bases). Germline values: CDR1 MNHEY, CDR2 SVGAGI. CDR3 length: 12 residues. V was cut by 6 bases and J by 6 bases, with 9 bases left in between. CDR3 protein: CASREDPNIQYF. As DNA, the CDR3 is TGTGCCAGCAGGGAGGATCCAAACATTCAGTACTTC.

The DNA of the CDR3 is TGCGCCAGCAGCCAATTTGGGACAGGGGCTGGTCAGCCCCAGCATTTT. Encoded protein: CASSQFGTGAGQPQHF. The chain combines TRBV4-1 with TRBJ1-5, with 10 bases lining up with TRBD1. Germline-derived CDR1 and CDR2 are MGHRA and YSYEKL. J gave up 6 bases and V 2 bases, and 7 bases lay outside the gene matches. The CDR3 extends over 16 amino acids.

The chain carries TRBV27 and TRBJ2-7, with 7 bases fitting TRBD1. Germline V gene sequence: CDR1 MNHEY, CDR2 SMNVEV (reference sequence). The junction had 3 bases not matched to a gene; V was cut back by 4 bases and J by 6 bases. This CDR3 has 12 amino acids. The CDR3 region is CASSSTGTEQYF. In nucleotides, the CDR3 is TGTGCCAGCAGTTCGACAGGGACCGAGCAGTACTTC.

The chain couples TRBV27 to TRBJ1-2, with 11 nucleotides matching TRBD1. Trimming took 3 bases from V and 0 from J; bases not matched to a gene: 3. This CDR3 region has 16 residues. Germline V gene sequence: CDR1 MNHEY, CDR2 SMNVEV (reference sequence). CDR3 bases: TGTGCCAGCAGTTTTGGACAGGGGGCCGCTAACTATGGCTACACCTTC. Translation: CASSFGQGAANYGYTF.

The chain links TRBV5-8 to TRBJ1-1; maybe TRBD1 (5 bases). Germline V gene lookup returns CDR1 SGHTS and CDR2 YDEGEE. This CDR3 has 14 residues. Trimming stripped 1 base from V and 5 bases from J, with 12 bases between. CDR3 amino acids: CASSLIPRGTEAFF. For the CDR3, the DNA is TGTGCCAGCAGCTTGATCCCCCGGGGGACTGAAGCTTTCTTT.

This chain links TRBV5-1 with TRBJ2-7; a possible D gene is TRBD1 (6 bases). Germline V gives CDR1 SGHRS, CDR2 YFSETQ. V was clipped by 5 bases and J by 3 bases, with 33 bases between them. The CDR3 covers 20 residues. CDR3 in amino acids: CASSPNRDKPDLIVFYEQYV. CDR3 nucleotide sequence: TGCGCCAGCAGTCCTAACCGGGACAAGCCCGACCTTATCGTGTTCTACGAGCAGTACGTC.

This chain connects TRBV2 to TRBJ2-2; D remains unclear. The CDR3 has 15 residues. Germline V gene lookup returns CDR1 SNHLY and CDR2 FYNNEI. V lost 4 bases and J lost 1, with 10 bases in between. The CDR3 nucleotides read TGTGCCAGCAGTGGAAGCAGCGTGAACACCGGGGAGCTGTTTTTT. Translating it yields CASSGSSVNTGELFF.

This chain connects TRBV9 to TRBJ2-4; 10 positions agree with TRBD1. There are 13 residues in the CDR3. The germline V gene has CDR1 SGDLS and CDR2 YYNGEE. Losses at the gene ends were 1 base for V and 9 bases for J; bases not matched to a gene: 1. The CDR3 reads CASSVWDRGIQYF. CDR3 coding DNA: TGTGCCAGCAGCGTATGGGACAGGGGCATTCAGTACTTC.

This rearrangement joins TRBV7-9 to TRBJ2-5; maybe TRBD1 (6 bases). Trimming stripped 5 bases from V and 2 bases from J, with 15 bases between. Germline V gives CDR1 SEHNR, CDR2 FQNEAQ (reference sequence). The CDR3 loop spans 15 amino acids. The chain's CDR3 is CASSPPDSFQETQYF. The CDR3, as DNA: TGTGCCAGCAGCCCCCCGGACAGCTTTCAAGAGACCCAGTACTTC.

The chain employs TRBV7-2 and TRBJ1-5; 7 bases align to TRBD1. Germline V lookup: CDR1 SGHTA, CDR2 FQGNSA. V shed 4 bases and J 3 bases; nucleotides not matched to a gene: 9. This CDR3 spans 16 amino acids. The CDR3 coding sequence is TGTGCCAGCAGCTCGTACTCACAGGGGATCAATCAGCCCCAGCATTTT. Translation gives CASSSYSQGINQPQHF.

V gene TRBV30 combines with J gene TRBJ1-2, with D possibly TRBD1 on 5 matching bases. The CDR3 is 14 amino acids. The germline V and J ends were trimmed by 1 base and 3 bases, with 12 bases remaining between them. Germline V CDR1 and CDR2: GTSNPN, SVGIG (reference sequence). DNA of the CDR3: TGTGCCTGGAGTGGGCAGGGACTTTACTATGGCTACACCTTC. Amino acids: CAWSGQGLYYGYTF.

The V call is TRBV6-5, the J call TRBJ2-6, with D tentatively TRBD1 (6 bases). Germline lookup yields CDR1 MNHEY and CDR2 SVGAGI. The V gene lost 5 bases and the J gene lost 2 bases, with 10 bases spanning the gap. This CDR3 comprises 15 residues. CDR3 coding DNA: TGTGCCAGCAGTATTGGGGGCACTGGGGCCAACGTCCTGACTTTC. Protein: CASSIGGTGANVLTF.

J is TRBJ1-1 and V is TRBV19; 7 bases agree with TRBD1. Germline V gene data show CDR1 as LNHDA and CDR2 as SQIVND (reference sequence). With 3 bases clipped from V and 5 bases from J, the junction kept 6 bases outside the gene matches. CDR3 length equals 14 residues. In DNA, the CDR3 is TGTGCCAGTAGTATCCCGACAGGGCGGACTGAAGCTTTCTTT. Translating gives CASSIPTGRTEAFF.